A selection of T cell receptor beta chains follows, all from one sample in a study of cytomegalovirus exposure and HLA in healthy donors. Profiled with immunoSEQ multiplex PCR; TCRdb holds only in-frame clones, not every one. The profile shows about 57,000 clones, roughly 80% of them singletons. Sequencing used PBMCs. These receptor sequences come from a young woman in good health and CMV-seronegative. Both conserved end residues are part of each CDR3. D genes are given only for firm matches. Size values are once, few and many counts, or a class for expanded clones, and some rows have none.

clone size,V gene,J gene,D gene,CDR3 DNA,CDR3 protein
.,TRBV18,TRBJ1-3,.,TGTGCCAGCTCACCTCCGCGCTCAGGGGAAGGAAACACCATATATTTT,CASSPPRSGEGNTIYF
.,TRBV2,TRBJ1-1,.,TGTGCCGACTCCGTCACCGGGAACACTGAAGCTTTCTTT,CADSVTGNTEAFF
.,TRBV9,TRBJ1-1,TRBD1,TGTGCCAGCCCTCTGCAGGGGGAGAGGAGCACTGAAGCTTTCTTT,CASPLQGERSTEAFF
.,TRBV15,TRBJ2-1,TRBD1,TGTGCCACCAGCGGGGACAGGGTGTACAATGAGCAGTTCTTC,CATSGDRVYNEQFF
.,TRBV6-4,TRBJ2-3,TRBD2,TGTGCCAGCAGTGACAGCGGGGGGGCCACAGATACGCAGTATTTT,CASSDSGGATDTQYF
.,TRBV7-9,TRBJ1-3,TRBD1,TGTGCCAGCAGCAATGACAGGGATGGAAACACCATATATTTT,CASSNDRDGNTIYF
.,TRBV9,TRBJ1-2,TRBD1,TGTGCCAGCAGCCCAGGGACAGGGCCTAACTATGGCTACACCTTC,CASSPGTGPNYGYTF
.,TRBV19,TRBJ1-1,.,TGTGCCAGTAGTCCAGACAGGCTCGTAGAAGCTTTCTTT,CASSPDRLVEAFF
few,TRBV7-2,TRBJ1-1,.,TGTGCCAGCCGACACAGGACACTTATGAACACTGAAGCTTTCTTT,CASRHRTLMNTEAFF
once,TRBV4-1,TRBJ2-2,.,TGCGCCAGCAGCCTCTTCGGGGATAGCGGAAGCACCGGGGAGCTGTTTTTT,CASSLFGDSGSTGELFF
.,TRBV30,TRBJ2-7,.,TGTGCCTGGACACGGGGAACCCTGGACGAGCAGTACTTC,CAWTRGTLDEQYF
.,TRBV18,TRBJ1-2,.,TGTGCCAGCTCACCCGGAGGGTGGGATGGCTACACCTTC,CASSPGGWDGYTF
.,TRBV7-2,TRBJ2-7,TRBD1,TGTGCCAGCAGCCTACAGGGGTACGAGCAGTACTTC,CASSLQGYEQYF
.,TRBV21-1,TRBJ1-1,.,TGTGCCAGCAGCACCCCTGGGTTAGGCAGGGGGAACACTGAAGCTTTCTTT,CASSTPGLGRGNTEAFF
.,TRBV9,TRBJ2-5,TRBD2,TGTGCCAGCGCAGGGACTAGCGATTCCCAAGAGACCCAGTACTTC,CASAGTSDSQETQYF
.,TRBV19,TRBJ2-6,.,TGTGGCTCTAAGGAGACTGGGGCCAACGTCCTGACTTTC,CGSKETGANVLTF
.,TRBV11-3,TRBJ2-1,.,TGTGCCAGCAGCCCGTCCGGGACTGGGGGGTTCAATGAGCAGTTCTTC,CASSPSGTGGFNEQFF
.,TRBV15,TRBJ2-1,.,TGTGCCACCAGCAGAGATGATTTGGCGGGGGCTTCGCAGTTCTTC,CATSRDDLAGASQFF